A selection of T cell receptor beta chains follows, all from one sample in a study of cytomegalovirus exposure and HLA in healthy donors. Sequencing used immunoSEQ multiplex PCR; TCRdb keeps in-frame clones, though not all of them. The table records about 140,000 clones, approximately 70% of them present only once. The sequencing sample was made of PBMCs. The receptors were gathered from a human donor in good health. Each CDR3 is given with its conserved first and last residue. A D gene is named only where the DNA matches it firmly. Clone size is stated in some rows and not others, as once, few, many or a class when expanded.

D,V,size,J,DNA,CDR3
TRBD1,TRBV5-4,-,TRBJ1-2,TGTGCCAGCAGCTTGTGGGACAGGGGTCGAGGCTACACCTTC,CASSLWDRGRGYTF
-,TRBV4-2,-,TRBJ1-1,TGTGCCAGCAGCCATTCGGACAAGGCTGAAGCTTTCTTT,CASSHSDKAEAFF
-,TRBV2,-,TRBJ2-1,TGTGCCAGCAGACTAGGACGATCGGGAAACAATGAGCAGTTCTTC,CASRLGRSGNNEQFF
-,TRBV4-1,-,TRBJ2-1,TGCGCCAGCAGCCCCCCCGGGACTCCCGCGACTCAGTTCTTC,CASSPPGTPATQFF
TRBD2,TRBV19,-,TRBJ2-7,TGTGCCAGTAGTATCTCCTCACTAGCGGGATCTTACGAGCAGTACTTC,CASSISSLAGSYEQYF
-,TRBV29-1,few,TRBJ2-7,TGCAGCGTAACTAGGGCCGGGGAGCAGTACTTC,CSVTRAGEQYF
TRBD2,TRBV6-6,-,TRBJ2-1,TGTGCCAGCGAGAGGACTAGCGGGAAGAATGAGCAGTTCTTC,CASERTSGKNEQFF
-,TRBV19,-,TRBJ2-3,TGTGCCAGTGGGAAAAGACGGGACACAGATACGCAGTATTTT,CASGKRRDTDTQYF
-,TRBV28,-,TRBJ2-5,TGTGCCAGCAGTTCACTAGTCTCCCCAGAGGCCCAGTACTTC,CASSSLVSPEAQYF
TRBD1,TRBV29-1,-,TRBJ2-7,TGCAGCGTTGAATATAGGAGGACAGGGAACTCCTACGAGCAGTACTTC,CSVEYRRTGNSYEQYF
TRBD1,TRBV27,-,TRBJ1-1,TGTGCCAGCAGCCGATTTGGTACAGGGGGAGGGAACACTGAAGCTTTCTTT,CASSRFGTGGGNTEAFF
-,TRBV25-1,-,TRBJ2-7,TGTGCCAGCAGTGAGCCGGGCAGGGCTTGGGAGCAGTACTTC,CASSEPGRAWEQYF
-,TRBV5-5,-,TRBJ2-5,TGTGCCAGCAGCGTGTACAGCCAAGAGACCCAGTACTTC,CASSVYSQETQYF
TRBD1,TRBV18,-,TRBJ2-3,TGTGCCAGCTCACTCGGGACAGGGGGCTCGGGAACAGATACGCAGTATTTT,CASSLGTGGSGTDTQYF
-,TRBV5-5,-,TRBJ1-5,TGTGCCAGCAGCTTAAAACAGGGCAATCAGCCCCAGCATTTT,CASSLKQGNQPQHF
TRBD1,TRBV2,-,TRBJ2-7,TGTGCCAGCAGCCCTAGGGACAGGGGGAACGAGCAGTACTTC,CASSPRDRGNEQYF
TRBD2,TRBV27,-,TRBJ2-1,TGTGCCAGCGGCGGGGGAGCGGGAGGGAATGAGCAGTTCTTC,CASGGGAGGNEQFF
-,TRBV5-1,-,TRBJ2-3,TGCGCCAGCAGCTTGTCTGGGCCCGATACGCAGTATTTT,CASSLSGPDTQYF
-,TRBV19,-,TRBJ1-4,TGTGCCAGTAGTATGAGACAGACTGCAACTAATGAAAAACTGTTTTTT,CASSMRQTATNEKLFF
-,TRBV7-2,-,TRBJ2-1,TGTGCCAGCAGCGTCGTCGTCCGTGAGCAGTTCTTC,CASSVVVREQFF
-,TRBV28,-,TRBJ2-1,TGTGCCAGCAGACCCAGCTCCTACAATGAGCAGTTCTTC,CASRPSSYNEQFF
TRBD2,TRBV6-6,-,TRBJ2-5,TGTGCCAGCAGTTACTCCCGACTAGCGGCGGAGACCCAGTACTTC,CASSYSRLAAETQYF
-,TRBV14,-,TRBJ2-1,TGTGCCAGCAGCCGCCCTTGGCCTGCGGAACAGTTCTTC,CASSRPWPAEQFF
TRBD1,TRBV5-1,-,TRBJ1-1,TGCGCCAGCAGCTTGGGGGGAACAGGGGCGGCTTTCTTT,CASSLGGTGAAFF
TRBD1,TRBV28,-,TRBJ1-4,TGTGCCAGCAGTTTAGAGGACAGGGGGCGAGAAAAACTGTTTTTT,CASSLEDRGREKLFF
TRBD1,TRBV5-1,once,TRBJ1-2,TGCGCCAGCAGCTTGGGAGGACAGGGGATCTATGGCTACACCTTC,CASSLGGQGIYGYTF
TRBD2,TRBV7-9,-,TRBJ2-3,TGTGCGAGCAGCTTCCGGACTAGCGGGTCTAGCACAGATACGCAGTATTTT,CASSFRTSGSSTDTQYF
TRBD1,TRBV18,-,TRBJ2-1,TGTGCCAGCTCACCCGGGACAGGGGGCGCGGACAATGAGCAGTTCTTC,CASSPGTGGADNEQFF
-,TRBV27,-,TRBJ2-7,TGTGCCAGCAGTTTAAATGGGCCACCCCTAACCTCCGAGCAGTACTTC,CASSLNGPPLTSEQYF
TRBD2,TRBV11-2,-,TRBJ2-3,TGTGCCAGCAGCTTAGAATGGACTAGCGGGAGGATCAGCACAGATACGCAGTATTTT,CASSLEWTSGRISTDTQYF
-,TRBV6-4,-,TRBJ2-3,TGTGCCAGCAGTGACCCAATAGACGGGGATACGCAGTATTTT,CASSDPIDGDTQYF
-,TRBV7-6,-,TRBJ2-4,TGTGCCAGCAGCTTAGCGGGGGGAAGGGTGAACATTCAGTACTTC,CASSLAGGRVNIQYF
TRBD2,TRBV5-6,once,TRBJ2-1,TGTGCCAGCACCGAGACTAGCGGGAGTCTAAATGAGCAGTTCTTC,CASTETSGSLNEQFF
TRBD2,TRBV5-4,few,TRBJ2-2,TGTGCCAGCAGCGCGCGGGGGCTAGCGGGAGGGCCGGGCGGGGAGCTGTTTTTT,CASSARGLAGGPGGELFF
-,TRBV19,-,TRBJ2-1,TGTGCCAGTAGTATACTAGCTATTGGAGGCAATGAGCAGTTCTTC,CASSILAIGGNEQFF
TRBD2,TRBV7-9,-,TRBJ2-1,TGTGCCAGCAGCCACACTAGCGGGAGCTCCTACAATGAGCAGTTCTTC,CASSHTSGSSYNEQFF
-,TRBV5-4,few,TRBJ2-7,TGTGCCAGCAGCTCACAGGCCTACGAGCAGTACTTC,CASSSQAYEQYF
-,TRBV27,-,TRBJ2-7,TGTGCCAGCAGTTTATCTGGGGGGTATTCCTACGAGCAGTACTTC,CASSLSGGYSYEQYF
TRBD2,TRBV7-6,-,TRBJ2-1,TGTGCCAGCAGCTCCCCCGGCGGTGCGGGAGGTATATACAATGAGCAGTTCTTC,CASSSPGGAGGIYNEQFF
TRBD1,TRBV6-5,-,TRBJ1-1,TGTGCCAGCAGGTGGACAGGGGGCACTGAAGCTTTCTTT,CASRWTGGTEAFF
-,TRBV27,once,TRBJ2-3,TGTGCCAGCAGTTTAAAGGCGACTAGCACAGATACGCAGTATTTT,CASSLKATSTDTQYF
TRBD2,TRBV2,-,TRBJ2-3,TGTGCCAGCAGTGAAGGACTAGCAGGCACAGATACGCAGTATTTT,CASSEGLAGTDTQYF
-,TRBV18,once,TRBJ1-4,TGTGCCAGCTCACCAAGAGGTGGGTCCGGGATAGAGGATGAAAAACTGTTTTTT,CASSPRGGSGIEDEKLFF
-,TRBV9,-,TRBJ2-3,TGTGCCAGCAGCGTAGTATACAACCCTAGCACAGATACGCAGTATTTT,CASSVVYNPSTDTQYF
-,TRBV7-6,-,TRBJ1-4,TGTGCCAGCAGCAACCCGGGAGGAGGAAAACTGTTTTTT,CASSNPGGGKLFF
-,TRBV2,few,TRBJ2-4,TGTGCCAGCACCTCAGGGGCGACACTGGCCGGGGCGCAGTACTTC,CASTSGATLAGAQYF
TRBD1,TRBV5-1,-,TRBJ2-7,TGCGCCAGCAGTTCCGGGACAGGGGACTACGAGCAGTACTTC,CASSSGTGDYEQYF
TRBD1,TRBV5-5,-,TRBJ2-1,TGTGCCAGCAGCCCAGGGGGCAGGGCCCCCGGGTGGGCCTACAATGAGCAGTTCTTC,CASSPGGRAPGWAYNEQFF